A single sample gave rise to the 16 T cell receptor beta chains below, sequenced in a study of neurological immune-mediated disorders. TCRdb re-derived calls from the 5' RACE reads in MiXCR, one entry per CDR3 protein. The table records 95,000 or so distinct CDR3 sequences, roughly 3.5% of them present only once. The sequencing sample was made of PBMCs. The receptors derive from a young woman with multiple sclerosis.

This clonotype was seen many times. This chain links TRBV12-5 with TRBJ1-1; D gene uncertain. CDR1 is LGHNT, CDR2 FRNRAP, per germline. CDR3 size: 13 residues. The V end was cut by 5 bases, the J end by 0 bases, with 7 bases between. CDR3 loop: CASGRTVNTEAFF. The CDR3 nucleotides are TGTGCTAGTGGTCGGACCGTGAACACTGAAGCTTTCTTT.

This clonotype was found many times. The chain joins TRBV19 to TRBJ1-2, with a possible D match to TRBD1 (6 bases). Germline-derived CDR1 and CDR2 are LNHDA and SQIVND (reference sequence). The CDR3 sequence is 14 residues long. V was shortened by 11 bases and J by 5 bases, with 21 bases between the two germline ends. DNA of the CDR3: TGTGCCTGCTACGATCCGGGACAACGATATGGCTACACCTTC. This encodes CACYDPGQRYGYTF.

This clonotype showed up many times. This chain joins TRBV20-1 and TRBJ2-1; 8 bases agree with TRBD2. CDR3 length: 14 residues. Germline CDR1 DFQATT, CDR2 SNEGSKA (reference sequence). With V trimmed by 5 bases and J by 4 bases, 7 bases remained unmatched. The CDR3 reads CSAPGSGGYNEQFF. CDR3 nucleotide sequence: TGCAGTGCTCCCGGGAGCGGGGGATACAATGAGCAGTTCTTC.

The sample holds many counts of this clonotype. The chain couples TRBV20-1 to TRBJ2-3; 8 bases are a match to TRBD2. The CDR3 runs 13 residues. The germline V gene encodes CDR1 DFQATT and CDR2 SNEGSKA (reference sequence). V lost 6 bases to trimming and J lost 7 bases; unmatched junction nucleotides: 9. As DNA, the CDR3 is TGCAGTGCGGGCGCGGGGGGCATAAATACGCAGTATTTT. Translated, it gives CSAGAGGINTQYF.

Ten or more counts support this clonotype. This chain connects TRBV12-3 or TRBV12-4 to TRBJ2-2, with 7 bases that match TRBD1. V shed 1 base and J 3 bases; nucleotides not matched to a gene: 5. This CDR3 has 16 amino acids. CDR3 in amino acids: CASSLGTGVDTGELFF. The CDR3 nucleotides read TGTGCCAGCAGTTTAGGTACAGGGGTTGACACCGGGGAGCTGTTTTTT.

This chain uses TRBV15 with TRBJ2-7, with 7 bases lining up with TRBD1. Germline V gene sequence: CDR1 LNHNV, CDR2 YYDKDF (reference sequence). The CDR3 loop spans 14 amino acids. V lost 1 base to trimming and J lost 1 base; unmatched junction nucleotides: 1. In DNA, the CDR3 is TGTGCCACCAGCAGAGTACAGGGGTCCTACGAGCAGTACTTC. This sequence encodes CATSRVQGSYEQYF.

This clonotype was recorded many times. The chain couples TRBV9 to TRBJ1-6; 9 positions agree with TRBD1. The CDR3 contains 14 residues. The germline CDR1 and CDR2 sequences are SGDLS and YYNGEE. V was pared by 3 bases and J by 7 bases, with 2 bases of the junction left unmatched. Here the CDR3 reads CASSDDRGNSPLHF. The CDR3 DNA is TGTGCCAGCAGCGACGACAGGGGGAATTCACCCCTCCACTTT.

This clonotype was seen many times. The V and J genes are TRBV25-1 and TRBJ1-1; D might be TRBD1 (6 bases). The germline V and J ends were trimmed by 5 bases and 11 bases, with 18 bases remaining between them. The V gene's germline CDR1 is MGHDK and CDR2 SYGVNS. The CDR3 has 13 amino acids. The DNA for the CDR3 is TGTGCCAGCAGTATCGAGAGTTGGACAGAGGCTTTCTTT. Protein: CASSIESWTEAFF.

The table lists this clonotype with many counts. V and J are TRBV5-1 and TRBJ1-1; the D gene is possibly TRBD1 (5 bases). The CDR3 has 14 amino acids. Germline V gene sequence: CDR1 SGHRS, CDR2 YFSETQ. Trimming left V 2 bases short and J 5 bases short, with 13 bases between. DNA for the CDR3: TGCGCCAGCAGCTTCAGGGTAGGAGGGACTGAAGCTTTCTTT. This translates into CASSFRVGGTEAFF.

There are many counts of this clonotype. The DNA of the CDR3 is TGTGCCAGTCTTGAGAAGGGACAGGGTTCCTACGAGCAGTACTTC. This codes for CASLEKGQGSYEQYF. The chain combines TRBV5-5 with TRBJ2-7, with 9 bases that match TRBD1. V lost 8 bases, J lost 1 base, and 10 bases stayed unmatched. CDR1 is SGHKS and CDR2 is YYEKEE in the germline V gene (reference sequence). The CDR3 totals 15 residues.

Ten or more counts support this clonotype. The chain has TRBV15 and TRBJ1-5; D is uncertain. The CDR3 has 17 amino acids. The V gene's germline CDR1 is LNHNV and CDR2 YYDKDF (reference sequence). V was trimmed by 0 bases and J by 0 bases, leaving 12 bases between them. The CDR3 loop is CATSRDGRITSNQPQHF. The CDR3 DNA is TGTGCCACCAGCAGAGATGGACGTATCACTAGCAATCAGCCCCAGCATTTT. Full variable domain (rest looked up from reference TRBV15 and TRBJ1-5): DAMVIQNPRYQVTQFGKPVTLSCSQTLNHNVMYWYQQKSSQAPKLLFHYYDKDFNNEADTPDNFQSRRPNTSFCFLDIRSPGLGDTAMYLCATSRDGRITSNQPQHFGDGTRLSIL.

This clonotype was found many times. The chain combines TRBV5-6 with TRBJ1-2, with D possibly being TRBD1 (6 bases). This CDR3 has 13 residues. Germline CDR1 SGHDT, CDR2 YYEEEE. Trimming pared 4 bases from V and 7 bases from J, leaving 14 bases between. The DNA for the CDR3 is TGTGCCAGCAGCAGCACAGGGTCTGCTGGCTACACCTTC. Translated, it gives CASSSTGSAGYTF.

This clonotype was recorded at least ten times. The chain's CDR3 is CASSRDGGVQETQYF. The CDR3, as DNA: TGTGCCAGCAGCCGGGACGGTGGTGTACAAGAGACCCAGTACTTC. V is TRBV11-3 and J is TRBJ2-5; either TRBD1 or TRBD2 may fit D (5 bases each). The ends were cut back, 5 bases at V and 2 bases at J, with 15 bases in the middle. The CDR3 length is 15 residues. The germline V gene encodes CDR1 SGHNT and CDR2 YENEEA. Complete variable domain (other parts from reference TRBV11-3 and TRBJ2-5): EAGVVQSPRYKIIEKKQPVAFWCNPISGHNTLYWYLQNLGQGPELLIRYENEEAVDDSQLPKDRFSAERLKGVDSTLKIQPAELGDSAVYLCASSRDGGVQETQYFGPGTRLLVL.

This clonotype was observed at least ten times. This rearrangement joins TRBV9 to TRBJ2-1, with 11 bases lining up with TRBD1. The V segment lost 5 bases and the J segment 6 bases; nucleotides outside the gene matches: 4. CDR1 and CDR2 from the germline V gene are SGDLS and YYNGEE. This CDR3 region has 14 residues. The CDR3 coding sequence is TGTGCCAGCAGTGTCGGGACAGGGGGCAATGAGCAGTTCTTC. Residues: CASSVGTGGNEQFF. The variable domain in full, with the rest retrieved from reference TRBV9 and TRBJ2-1, is DSGVTQTPKHLITATGQRVTLRCSPRSGDLSVYWYQQSLDQGLQFLIQYYNGEERAKGNILERFSAQQFPDLHSELNLSSLELGDSALYFCASSVGTGGNEQFFGPGTRLTVL.

This clonotype was detected ten times or more. This chain joins TRBV25-1 and TRBJ2-7, with 7 bases matching TRBD1. Germline V gives CDR1 MGHDK, CDR2 SYGVNS. The V gene end was trimmed by 4 bases and the J gene end by 0 bases; junction bases not matched to a gene: 6. The CDR3 extends over 15 amino acids. The CDR3 loop is CASSVHRGFSYEQYF. DNA for the CDR3: TGTGCCAGCAGTGTCCACAGGGGTTTCTCCTACGAGCAGTACTTC.

This clonotype was picked up many times. The CDR3 DNA reads TGCGCCAGCAGCACCGACGGTCGGAACACTGAAGCTTTCTTT. This gives the protein CASSTDGRNTEAFF. The chain joins TRBV5-1 to TRBJ1-1; D gene ambiguous. CDR3 size: 14 residues. CDR1 SGHRS and CDR2 YFSETQ come from the germline V gene. The ends were cut back, 4 bases at V and 1 base at J, with 11 bases in the middle.